What follows is one T cell receptor beta chain and its context. Its antigen specificity is not known. No per-base quality is available; no much larger clone lies one base away. A second Seattle source provided samples from volunteer blood donors who had recovered from COVID-19. Each collaborating institution followed its own protocols to collect whole blood in K2EDTA tubes. For TCRbeta analysis, collaborator samples were shipped as frozen whole blood, as isolated PBMCs, or as DNA extracted from either sample type. The immunoSEQ Assay, a bias-controlled multiplex PCR, was used to amplify TCRbeta CDR3 regions from genomic DNA. The original pipeline was this. Nucleated cell counts per sample were estimated from amplification of reference gene primers within the assay. To quantify the absolute abundance of each unique TCRbeta CDR3 rearrangement, sequence reads were collapsed and filtered. For each sample, productive Simpson clonality was calculated as the square root of Simpson's diversity index across productive rearrangements. Drawn from immuneACCESS, this table holds only the in-frame rearrangements with V and J called that TCRdb kept. Clones are partly lost; checked studies trace under half to an unresolved V gene and leave the rest unexplained. V, J and clone size reflect that table, while D and trimming were determined from the DNA. The sample yields nearly 350,000 clones; around 90% were counted once. About 3.5% of the sample belongs to the ten largest clones.

Including cysteine and valine, the CDR3 has 14 amino acids. Only the CDR3 region is kept as DNA, spanning 42 bases read in frame from base 1. The germline V gene (reference sequence) sets CDR1 to MNHNY and CDR2 to SVGAGI. Between the V and J ends, shortened by 2 bases and 5 bases respectively, the junction contains 13 bases. This record belongs to a study of blood T cell repertoires in COVID-19 (dated by TCRdb to 2020 to 2022). In terms of the full investigation: Collaborator samples came from the United States, Italy and Spain and covered acute and convalescent phases of COVID-19. The prospective study material was composed of cDNA or gDNA derived from T cells, B-cell-depleted T cells, or PBMCs. The dataset comprised deeply sampled blood TCRbeta repertoires from subjects exposed to, actively infected with, or recovered from COVID-19. The repertoires were made available in a free public database intended to serve as a resource for research on the immune response to SARS-CoV-2. Samples came from the ongoing ImmuneRACE study (first 160 participants) plus 1,254 subjects from 6 global collaborators. Sample metadata almost always included a de-identified subject ID, COVID-19 status, age in years and sex. Where available, HLA class I and class II types were obtained from metadata supplied by the sample provider rather than from assay-based typing. What the study reported, not specific to this receptor: The amount of clinical and demographic metadata varied by source and participant and was provided uncurated.

Sequencing used peripheral blood. The chain joins TRBV6-6 to TRBJ2-7, with a tentative D gene TRBD1 over 6 matching bases. The clonotype originates from a woman younger than 35 who had recovered from COVID-19. The sequenced DNA is TGTGCCAGCAGTTACACCCCGGACAGTAACGAGCAGTACGTC. This yields the protein CASSYTPDSNEQYV.